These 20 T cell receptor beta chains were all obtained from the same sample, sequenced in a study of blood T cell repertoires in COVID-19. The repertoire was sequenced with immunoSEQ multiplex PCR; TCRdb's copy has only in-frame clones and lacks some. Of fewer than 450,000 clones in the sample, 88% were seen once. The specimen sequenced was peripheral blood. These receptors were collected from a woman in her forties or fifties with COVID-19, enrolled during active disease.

The CDR3 DNA sequence: TGTGCCAGCAGTGAAAGGGGGGGTTATCAGCCCCAGCATTTT. This translates into CASSERGGYQPQHF. V gene TRBV6-1 combines with J gene TRBJ1-5, with D possibly matching TRBD1 (6 bases). The CDR3 has 14 amino acids. V shed 2 bases and J shed 5 bases, with 10 bases lying between them. The germline CDR1 and CDR2 sequences are MNHNS and SASEGT.

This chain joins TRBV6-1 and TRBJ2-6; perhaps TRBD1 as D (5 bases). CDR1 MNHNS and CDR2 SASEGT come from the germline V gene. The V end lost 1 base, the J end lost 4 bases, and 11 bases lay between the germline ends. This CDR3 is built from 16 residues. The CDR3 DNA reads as TGTGCCAGCAGTGAAGAATACAGGAACGGGGCCAACGTCCTGACTTTC. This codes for CASSEEYRNGANVLTF.

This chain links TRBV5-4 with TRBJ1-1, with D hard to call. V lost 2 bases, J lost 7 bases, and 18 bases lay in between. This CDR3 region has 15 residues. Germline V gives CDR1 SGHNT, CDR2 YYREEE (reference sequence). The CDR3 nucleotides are TGTGCCAGCAGCTTCGGGGTGGAATCGGGGTATGAAGCTTTCTTT. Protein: CASSFGVESGYEAFF.

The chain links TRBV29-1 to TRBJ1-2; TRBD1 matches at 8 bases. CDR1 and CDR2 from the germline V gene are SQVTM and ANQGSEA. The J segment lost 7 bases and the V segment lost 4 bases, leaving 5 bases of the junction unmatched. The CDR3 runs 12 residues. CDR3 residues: CSVAPDRGGYTF. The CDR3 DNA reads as TGCAGCGTTGCCCCCGACAGGGGTGGCTACACCTTC.

CDR3 sequence (DNA): TGTGCCAGCTCACCACCATCCGCAGGGCGTAATGAAAAACTGTTTTTT. Its translation is CASSPPSAGRNEKLFF. The V and J genes are TRBV18 and TRBJ1-4; a possible D gene is TRBD1 (5 bases). CDR1 and CDR2 (germline): KGHSH, LQKENI. V gave up 0 bases and J gave up 4 bases, with 12 bases separating them. The CDR3 has 16 amino acids.

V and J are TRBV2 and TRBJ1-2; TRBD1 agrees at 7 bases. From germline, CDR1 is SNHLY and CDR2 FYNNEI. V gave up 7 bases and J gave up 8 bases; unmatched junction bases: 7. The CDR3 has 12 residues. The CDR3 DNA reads TGTGCCAGCACCCGGGCAGGGGGAGGCTACACCTTC. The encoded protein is CASTRAGGGYTF. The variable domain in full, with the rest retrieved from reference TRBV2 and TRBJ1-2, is EPEVTQTPSHQVTQMGQEVILRCVPISNHLYFYWYRQILGQKVEFLVSFYNNEISEKSEIFDDQFSVERPDGSNFTLKIRSTKLEDSAMYFCASTRAGGGYTFGSGTRLTVV.

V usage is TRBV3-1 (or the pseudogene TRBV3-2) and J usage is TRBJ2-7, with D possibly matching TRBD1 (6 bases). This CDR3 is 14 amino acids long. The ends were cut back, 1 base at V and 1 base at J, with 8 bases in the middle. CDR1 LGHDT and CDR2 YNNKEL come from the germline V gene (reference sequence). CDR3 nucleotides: TGTGCCAGCAGCCAAGGACAGGCATCCTACGAGCAGTACTTC. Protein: CASSQGQASYEQYF.

CDR3 region: CASSLPPGKGTF. For the CDR3, the DNA is TGTGCCAGCAGCTTGCCGCCCGGGAAGGGCACCTTC. The rearrangement uses TRBV13 and TRBJ1-2; D gene uncertain. Germline loops: CDR1 PRHDT, CDR2 FYEKMQ (reference sequence). The ends were cut back, 3 bases at V and 13 bases at J, with 15 bases in the middle. The CDR3 extends over 12 amino acids.

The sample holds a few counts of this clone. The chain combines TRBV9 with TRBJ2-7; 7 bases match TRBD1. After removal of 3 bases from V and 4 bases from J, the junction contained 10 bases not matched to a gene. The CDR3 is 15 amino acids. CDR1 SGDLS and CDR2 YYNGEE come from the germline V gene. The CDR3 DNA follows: TGTGCCAGCAGCGGGACGCCCGGGACAGAATACGAGCAGTACTTC. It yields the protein CASSGTPGTEYEQYF. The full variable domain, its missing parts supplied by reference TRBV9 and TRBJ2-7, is DSGVTQTPKHLITATGQRVTLRCSPRSGDLSVYWYQQSLDQGLQFLIQYYNGEERAKGNILERFSAQQFPDLHSELNLSSLELGDSALYFCASSGTPGTEYEQYFGPGTRLTVT.

The CDR3 protein is CASSPIGNLPKKLFF. The CDR3, as DNA: TGCGCCAGCAGCCCTATCGGGAACCTACCAAAGAAACTGTTTTTT. This chain uses TRBV4-1 with TRBJ1-4; D gene ambiguous. The CDR3 is 15 amino acids. Germline V lookup: CDR1 MGHRA, CDR2 YSYEKL. V shed 4 bases and J shed 11 bases, with 20 bases lying between them.

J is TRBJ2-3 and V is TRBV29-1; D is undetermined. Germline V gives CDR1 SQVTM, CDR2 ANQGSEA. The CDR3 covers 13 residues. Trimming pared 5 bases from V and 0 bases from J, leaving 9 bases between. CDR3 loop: CSVRLGSTDTQYF. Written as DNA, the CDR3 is TGCAGCGTTAGACTTGGGAGCACAGATACGCAGTATTTT.

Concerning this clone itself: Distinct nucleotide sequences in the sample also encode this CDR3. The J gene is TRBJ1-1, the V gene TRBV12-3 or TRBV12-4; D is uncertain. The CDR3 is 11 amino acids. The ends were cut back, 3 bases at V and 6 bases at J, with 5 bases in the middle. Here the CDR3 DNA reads TGTGCCAGCAGTTTGGGAGCTGAAGCTTTCTTT. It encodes CASSLGAEAFF.

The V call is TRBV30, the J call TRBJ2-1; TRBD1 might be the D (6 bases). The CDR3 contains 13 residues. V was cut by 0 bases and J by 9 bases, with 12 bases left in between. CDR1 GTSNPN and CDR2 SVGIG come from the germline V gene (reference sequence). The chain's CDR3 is CAWSVGTLGEQFF. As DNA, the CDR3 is TGTGCCTGGAGTGTAGGGACATTAGGTGAGCAGTTCTTC.

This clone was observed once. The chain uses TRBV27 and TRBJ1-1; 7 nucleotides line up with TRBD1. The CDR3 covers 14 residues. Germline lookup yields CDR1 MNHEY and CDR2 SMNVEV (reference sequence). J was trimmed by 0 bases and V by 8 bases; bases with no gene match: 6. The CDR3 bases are TGTGCCAGCCGCCAGGGGGTGATGAACACTGAAGCTTTCTTT. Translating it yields CASRQGVMNTEAFF.

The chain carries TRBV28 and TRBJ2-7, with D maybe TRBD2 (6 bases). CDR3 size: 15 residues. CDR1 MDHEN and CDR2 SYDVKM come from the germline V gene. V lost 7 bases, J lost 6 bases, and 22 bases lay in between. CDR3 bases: TGTGCCAGCATCCTAAGGGGAGGCCGCGACCGCGAGCAGTACTTC. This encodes CASILRGGRDREQYF.

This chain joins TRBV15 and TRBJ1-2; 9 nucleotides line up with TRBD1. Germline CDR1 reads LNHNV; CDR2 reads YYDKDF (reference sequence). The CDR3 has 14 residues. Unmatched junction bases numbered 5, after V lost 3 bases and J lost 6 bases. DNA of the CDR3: TGTGCCACCAGCAGTGACAGGGGGAGGAATGGCTACACCTTC. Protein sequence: CATSSDRGRNGYTF.

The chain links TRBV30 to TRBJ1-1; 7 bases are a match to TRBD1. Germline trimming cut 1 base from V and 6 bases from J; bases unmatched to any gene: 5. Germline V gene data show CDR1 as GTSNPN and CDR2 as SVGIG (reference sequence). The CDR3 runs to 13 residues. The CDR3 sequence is CAWSDRGPAEAFF. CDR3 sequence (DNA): TGTGCCTGGAGTGACAGGGGCCCCGCTGAAGCTTTCTTT.

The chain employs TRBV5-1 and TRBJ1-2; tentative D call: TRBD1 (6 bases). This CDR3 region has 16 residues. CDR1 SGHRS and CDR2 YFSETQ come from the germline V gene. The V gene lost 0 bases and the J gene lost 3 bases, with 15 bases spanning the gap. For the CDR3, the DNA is TGCGCCAGCAGCTTGGGGGGGCGCAGGGGAGACTATGGCTACACCTTC. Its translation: CASSLGGRRGDYGYTF.

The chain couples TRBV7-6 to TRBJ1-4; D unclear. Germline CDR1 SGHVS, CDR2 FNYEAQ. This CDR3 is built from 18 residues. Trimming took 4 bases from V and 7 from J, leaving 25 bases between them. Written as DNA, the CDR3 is TGTGCCAGCAGCTCCCGACTTAGTAATCCGTCGTATGCTGAAAAACTGTTTTTT. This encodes CASSSRLSNPSYAEKLFF.

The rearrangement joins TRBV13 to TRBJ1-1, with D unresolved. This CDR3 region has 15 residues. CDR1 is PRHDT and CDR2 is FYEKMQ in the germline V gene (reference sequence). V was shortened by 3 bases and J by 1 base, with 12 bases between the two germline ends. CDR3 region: CASSFEAATNTEAFF. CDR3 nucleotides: TGTGCCAGCAGCTTTGAGGCAGCGACGAACACTGAAGCTTTCTTT.